This TCR beta chain was profiled in a study of vaccination and CD4 T cells after COVID-19 (dated by TCRdb to 2021 to 2024). Broadly, across the study: SARS-CoV-2 positivity had been established in the convalescent patients by nasal swab PCR, and mild disease was recorded in roughly 9 of these patients and severe disease in one. In the convalescent cohort there were six males and four females, among whom were two Hispanic individuals, seven Caucasians, two Asians and one multiracial person. Participants received two doses of either the Pfizer-BioNTech BNT162b2 vaccine (n=8) or the Moderna mRNA-1273 vaccine (n=2). Post-COVID blood samples were collected from convalescent patients a median of about 92 days after diagnosis, with a range of roughly 35 to 170 days. Post-vaccine blood samples were obtained a median of about 77 days after the second vaccine dose, with a range of about 12 to 241 days. In ten to eleven COVID-19 convalescent patients and a handful of infection-naive healthy vaccine recipients, researchers compared the spike-specific CD4+ TCR repertoire from before mRNA vaccination with the repertoire from after.

Positive SARS-CoV-2 PCR tests in the convalescent patients dated from March to December 2020, before Alpha, Beta and Delta variants emerged in the United States. Ficoll-Paque Plus gradient centrifugation was used to isolate PBMCs from whole blood, and the isolated PBMCs were then either used fresh or cryopreserved at -140C. As to this clonotype: The specificity of this receptor is unknown. No base quality information exists; no much larger clone differs at one position.

Libraries were built with PCR. Sequencing was carried out with an Illumina iSeq 100. Turning to the authors' computational methods: Non-productive sequences were removed, and CDR3s not starting with C, not ending with F or W, or shorter than 7 amino acids were discarded. Similarity between CDR3 sequences was evaluated in R version 3.6.1 using Levenshtein distances (stringdist) and unrooted phylogenetic trees (ape). TCRdb trimmed the raw reads at Q25, called clones with MiXCR and kept productive beta chains. Each record represents a unique CDR3 protein, reported with the most common genes and DNA among its rows. These V and J calls are TCRdb output, not the study's own analysis. Within this sample are around 16,000 distinct CDR3 sequences, with about 70% of them counted one time only. In total, the top ten clones hold 0.95% to 1.3% of the sample. General conclusions and limits of the study: The number of convalescent patients in the study was relatively small, and the study did not examine early timepoints following natural infection. Nearly all vaccine-specific clones in convalescent patients (304 of 307) were mono-reactive for SARS-CoV-2 spike rather than cross-reactive with common cold coronaviruses. In convalescent patients, a median around 90% of post-vaccine SARS-CoV-2-reactive clones were detected only after vaccination, and vaccine-specific priming was suggested by this finding. An increase in the median number of SARS-CoV-2-reactive clonotypes from roughly 20 after infection to 35 to 40 after vaccination was observed, but the change was not found to be significant.

The sequence derives from a human donor who had recovered from COVID-19. The sequences come from CD4+ T cells from blood, collected after SARS-CoV-2 vaccination.

The DNA sequence follows: TGCGCCAGCAGTGAGTCTCCGAACACTGAAGCTTTCTTT. It translates to CASSESPNTEAFF. The chain uses TRBV10-1 and TRBJ1-1; no D gene can be assigned with confidence. The germline V gene (reference sequence) gives CDR1 as WNHNN and CDR2 as SYGVQD. Including cysteine and phenylalanine, the CDR3 has 13 amino acids. Kept here is only the CDR3 DNA, which spans 39 bases and is read in frame from base 1. Trimming takes 0 bases from V and 1 base from J, and the germline ends sit 3 bases apart.